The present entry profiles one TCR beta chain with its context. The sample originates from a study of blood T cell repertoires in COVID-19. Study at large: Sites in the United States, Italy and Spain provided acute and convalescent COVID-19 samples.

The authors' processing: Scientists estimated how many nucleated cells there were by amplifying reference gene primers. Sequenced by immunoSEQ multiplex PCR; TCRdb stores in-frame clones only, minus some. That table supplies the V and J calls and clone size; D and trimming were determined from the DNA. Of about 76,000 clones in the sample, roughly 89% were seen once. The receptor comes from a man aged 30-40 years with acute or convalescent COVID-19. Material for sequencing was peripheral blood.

The CDR3 protein is CASSPGTGRVAQHF. In nucleotides, the CDR3 is TGTGCCAGCTCACCCGGGACAGGACGTGTGGCCCAGCATTTT. The V call is TRBV18, the J call TRBJ1-5; TRBD1 aligns across 8 bases. CDR3 length equals 14 residues. The junction had 9 bases not matched to a gene; V was cut back by 3 bases and J by 11 bases. CDR1 is KGHSH and CDR2 is LQKENI in the germline V gene. Looking up the rest from reference TRBV18 and TRBJ1-5 gives the full variable domain: NAGVMQNPRHLVRRRGQEARLRCSPMKGHSHVYWYRQLPEEGLKFMVYLQKENIIDESGMPKERFSAEFPKEGPSILRIQQVVRGDSAAYFCASSPGTGRVAQHFGDGTRLSIL.